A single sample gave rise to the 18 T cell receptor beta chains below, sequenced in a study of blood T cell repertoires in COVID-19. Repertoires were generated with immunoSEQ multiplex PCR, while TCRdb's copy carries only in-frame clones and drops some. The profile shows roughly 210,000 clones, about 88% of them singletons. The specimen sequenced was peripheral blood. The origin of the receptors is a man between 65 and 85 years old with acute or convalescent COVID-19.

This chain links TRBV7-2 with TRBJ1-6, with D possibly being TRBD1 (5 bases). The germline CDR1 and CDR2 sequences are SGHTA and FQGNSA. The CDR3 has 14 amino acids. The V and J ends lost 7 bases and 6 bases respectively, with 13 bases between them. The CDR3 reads CASTLGVANSPLHF. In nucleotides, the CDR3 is TGTGCCAGCACTTTAGGGGTGGCTAATTCACCCCTCCACTTT.

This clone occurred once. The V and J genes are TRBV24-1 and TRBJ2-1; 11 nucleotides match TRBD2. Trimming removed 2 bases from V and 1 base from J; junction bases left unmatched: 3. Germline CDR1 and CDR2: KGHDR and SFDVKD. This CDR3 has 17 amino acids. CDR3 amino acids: CATSDSRLAGSYNEQFF. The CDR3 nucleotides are TGTGCCACCAGTGATTCCAGACTAGCGGGGTCCTACAATGAGCAGTTCTTC.

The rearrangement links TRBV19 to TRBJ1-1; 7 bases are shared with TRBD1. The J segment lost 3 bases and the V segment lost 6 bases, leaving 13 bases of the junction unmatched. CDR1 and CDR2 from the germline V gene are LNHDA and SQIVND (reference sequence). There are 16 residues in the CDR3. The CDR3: CASRRSGTARDTEAFF. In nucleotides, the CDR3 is TGTGCCAGTAGGAGGTCCGGGACAGCTAGGGACACTGAAGCTTTCTTT.

CDR3 in DNA: TGTGCCAGCAGCCAAGATCAAGCGGGAGTCTACAATGAGCAGTTCTTC. Its protein is CASSQDQAGVYNEQFF. The chain joins TRBV3-1 (or the pseudogene TRBV3-2) to TRBJ2-1, with 8 bases aligning to TRBD2. CDR1 and CDR2 from the germline V gene are LGHDT and YNNKEL (reference sequence). Trimming removed 0 bases from V and 3 bases from J; junction bases left unmatched: 4. The CDR3 is 16 amino acids.

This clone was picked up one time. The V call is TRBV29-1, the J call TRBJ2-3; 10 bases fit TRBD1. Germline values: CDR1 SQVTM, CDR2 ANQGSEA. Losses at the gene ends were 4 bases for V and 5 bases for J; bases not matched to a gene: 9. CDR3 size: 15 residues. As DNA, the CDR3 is TGCAGCGTTGGAAGCCGGGACAGGGGAGGAGATACGCAGTATTTT. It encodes CSVGSRDRGGDTQYF.

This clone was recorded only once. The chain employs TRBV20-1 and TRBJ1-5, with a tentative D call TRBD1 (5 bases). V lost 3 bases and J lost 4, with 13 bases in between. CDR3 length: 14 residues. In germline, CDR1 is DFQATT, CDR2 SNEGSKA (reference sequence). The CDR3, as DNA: TGCAGTGCTAGTGGGGAAAGGGGAAATCAGCCCCAGCATTTT. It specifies CSASGERGNQPQHF.

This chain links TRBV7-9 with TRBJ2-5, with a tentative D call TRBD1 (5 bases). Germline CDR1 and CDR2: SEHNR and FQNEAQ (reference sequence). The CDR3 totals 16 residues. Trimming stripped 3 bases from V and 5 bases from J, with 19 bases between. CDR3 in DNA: TGTGCCAGCAGCTTCAGCTCAGGGCTGGGTAGGGAGACCCAGTACTTC. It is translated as CASSFSSGLGRETQYF. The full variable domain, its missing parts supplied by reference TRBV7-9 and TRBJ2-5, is DTGVSQNPRHKITKRGQNVTFRCDPISEHNRLYWYRQTLGQGPEFLTYFQNEAQLEKSRLLSDRFSAERPKGSFSTLEIQRTEQGDSAMYLCASSFSSGLGRETQYFGPGTRLLVL.

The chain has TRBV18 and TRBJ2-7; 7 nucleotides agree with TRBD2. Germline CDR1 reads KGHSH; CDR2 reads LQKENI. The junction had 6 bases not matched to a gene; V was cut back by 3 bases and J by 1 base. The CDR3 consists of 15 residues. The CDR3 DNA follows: TGTGCCAGCTCACCCCCCTCGGGGGGTTCCTACGAGCAGTACTTC. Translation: CASSPPSGGSYEQYF.

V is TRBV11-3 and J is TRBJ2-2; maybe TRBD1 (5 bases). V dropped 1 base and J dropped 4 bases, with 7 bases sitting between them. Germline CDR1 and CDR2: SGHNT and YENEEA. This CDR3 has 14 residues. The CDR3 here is CASSLAGSTGELFF. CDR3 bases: TGTGCCAGCAGCTTAGCAGGGTCCACCGGGGAGCTGTTTTTT.

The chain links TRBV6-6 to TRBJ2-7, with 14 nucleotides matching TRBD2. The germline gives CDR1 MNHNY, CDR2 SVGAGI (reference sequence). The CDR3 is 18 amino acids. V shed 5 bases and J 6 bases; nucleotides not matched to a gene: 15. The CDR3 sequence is CASSPGLAGVSVGLEQYF. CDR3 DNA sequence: TGTGCCAGCAGTCCGGGACTAGCGGGAGTTTCTGTTGGCCTCGAGCAGTACTTC.

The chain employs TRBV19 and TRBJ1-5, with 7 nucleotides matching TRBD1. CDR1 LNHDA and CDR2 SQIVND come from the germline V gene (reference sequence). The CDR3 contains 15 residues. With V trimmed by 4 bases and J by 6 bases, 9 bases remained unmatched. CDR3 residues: CASSTNRGRSQPQHF. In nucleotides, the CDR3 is TGTGCCAGTAGTACTAACAGGGGTCGGAGTCAGCCCCAGCATTTT. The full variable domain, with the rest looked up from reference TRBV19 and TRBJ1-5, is DGGITQSPKYLFRKEGQNVTLSCEQNLNHDAMYWYRQDPGQGLRLIYYSQIVNDFQKGDIAEGYSVSREKKESFPLTVTSAQKNPTAFYLCASSTNRGRSQPQHFGDGTRLSIL.

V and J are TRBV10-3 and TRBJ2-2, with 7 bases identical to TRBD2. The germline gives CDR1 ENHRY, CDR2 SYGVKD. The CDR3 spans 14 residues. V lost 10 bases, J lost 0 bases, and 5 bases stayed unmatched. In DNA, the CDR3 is TGTGCCAGCGGGAGCAAAACGAACACCGGGGAGCTGTTTTTT. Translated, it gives CASGSKTNTGELFF.

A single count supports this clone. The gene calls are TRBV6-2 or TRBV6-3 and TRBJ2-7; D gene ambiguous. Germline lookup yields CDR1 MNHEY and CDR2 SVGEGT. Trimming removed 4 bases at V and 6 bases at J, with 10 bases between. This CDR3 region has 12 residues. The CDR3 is CASSWRPGEQYF. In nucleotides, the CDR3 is TGTGCCAGCAGTTGGCGACCGGGCGAGCAGTACTTC.

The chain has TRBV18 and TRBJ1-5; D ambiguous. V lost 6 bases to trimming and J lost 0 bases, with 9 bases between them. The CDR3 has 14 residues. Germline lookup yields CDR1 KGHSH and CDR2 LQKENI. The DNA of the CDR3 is TGTGCCAGCTCTCAATACTATAGCAATCAGCCCCAGCATTTT. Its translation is CASSQYYSNQPQHF.

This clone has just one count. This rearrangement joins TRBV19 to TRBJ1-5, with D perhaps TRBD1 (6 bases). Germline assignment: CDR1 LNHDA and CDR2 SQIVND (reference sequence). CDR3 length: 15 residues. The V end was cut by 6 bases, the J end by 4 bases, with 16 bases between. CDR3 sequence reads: CASSRYGQTNQPQHF. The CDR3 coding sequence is TGTGCCAGTAGCCGATATGGACAGACTAATCAGCCCCAGCATTTT.

This CDR3 reads CASSLTGGLANNEQFF. The CDR3 DNA sequence: TGTGCCAGCAGCCTGACGGGGGGACTAGCTAACAATGAGCAGTTCTTC. The J gene is TRBJ2-1, the V gene TRBV7-2; the match to TRBD2 covers 9 bases. The length of the CDR3 is 16 residues. Trimming took 5 bases from V and 5 from J; bases not matched to a gene: 10. From germline, CDR1 is SGHTA and CDR2 FQGNSA. Supplemented by reference TRBV7-2 and TRBJ2-1, the full variable domain reads GAGVSQSPSNKVTEKGKDVELRCDPISGHTALYWYRQSLGQGLEFLIYFQGNSAPDKSGLPSDRFSAERTGGSVSTLTIQRTQQEDSAVYLCASSLTGGLANNEQFFGPGTRLTVL.

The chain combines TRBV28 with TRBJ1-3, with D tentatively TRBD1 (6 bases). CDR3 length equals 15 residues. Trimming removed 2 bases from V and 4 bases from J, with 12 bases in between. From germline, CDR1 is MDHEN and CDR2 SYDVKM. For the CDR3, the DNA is TGTGCCAGCAGTTTAGGGGGGGCTGAAGGAAACACCATATATTTT. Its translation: CASSLGGAEGNTIYF.

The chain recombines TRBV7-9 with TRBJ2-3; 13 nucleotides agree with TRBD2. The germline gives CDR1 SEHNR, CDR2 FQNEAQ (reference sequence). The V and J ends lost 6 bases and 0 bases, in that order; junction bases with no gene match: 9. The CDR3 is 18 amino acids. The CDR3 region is CASSRGLAGTYSTDTQYF. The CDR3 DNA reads TGTGCCAGCAGTAGGGGACTAGCGGGAACGTATAGCACAGATACGCAGTATTTT.